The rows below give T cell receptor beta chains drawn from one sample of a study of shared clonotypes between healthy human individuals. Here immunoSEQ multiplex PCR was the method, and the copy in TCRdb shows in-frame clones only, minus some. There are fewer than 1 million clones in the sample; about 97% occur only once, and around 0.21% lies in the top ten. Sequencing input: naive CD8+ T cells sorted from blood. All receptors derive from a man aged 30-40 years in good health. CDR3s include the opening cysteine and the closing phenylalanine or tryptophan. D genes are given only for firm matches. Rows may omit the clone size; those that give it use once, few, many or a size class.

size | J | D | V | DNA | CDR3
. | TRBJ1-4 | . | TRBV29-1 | TGCAGCGCAGGGGCCGGGAAACTGTTTTTT | CSAGAGKLFF
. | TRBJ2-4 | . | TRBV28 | TGTGCCAGCAGTTTGAGGGCCCACCCACTAGCCAAAAACATTCAGTACTTC | CASSLRAHPLAKNIQYF
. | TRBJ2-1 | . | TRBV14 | TGTGCCAGCAGCCTTAAACAGGGCAACTTCTACAATGAGCAGTTCTTC | CASSLKQGNFYNEQFF
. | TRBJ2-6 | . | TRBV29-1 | TGCAGCGTCTATTGGGTCTCTGGGGCCAACGTCCTGACTTTC | CSVYWVSGANVLTF
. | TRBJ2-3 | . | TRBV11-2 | TGTGCCAGCAGCTTTCCCCCCGTTGGGTCGGTCACAGATACGCAGTATTTT | CASSFPPVGSVTDTQYF
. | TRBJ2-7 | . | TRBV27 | TGTGCCAGCAGTTCCCTCTCCAATCGTGAGCAGTACTTC | CASSSLSNREQYF
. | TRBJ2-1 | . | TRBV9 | TGTGCCAGCAGCGTAGAGTCCGCCCTCCCATGGGGGGAGCAGTTCTTC | CASSVESALPWGEQFF
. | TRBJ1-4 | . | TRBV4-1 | TGCGCCAGCAGCCAAGATGAGATAGGGCACGTACTAGTTGCAACTAATGAAAAACTGTTTTTT | CASSQDEIGHVLVATNEKLFF
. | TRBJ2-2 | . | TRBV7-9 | TGTGCCAGCAGCCCGACCCCGGGTTTGGGGACCGGGGAGCTGTTTTTT | CASSPTPGLGTGELFF
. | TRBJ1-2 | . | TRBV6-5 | TGTGCCAGCAGTTACGCAAGGAAGGGGCAGGACTATGGCTACACCTTC | CASSYARKGQDYGYTF
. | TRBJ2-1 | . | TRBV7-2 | TGTGCCAGCAGCTTAGTATGGGGCTCCTTCTACAATGAGCAGTTCTTC | CASSLVWGSFYNEQFF
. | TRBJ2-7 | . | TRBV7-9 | TGTGCCAGCAGCACTCAGCCTGGGACCTCCTACGAGCAGTACTTC | CASSTQPGTSYEQYF
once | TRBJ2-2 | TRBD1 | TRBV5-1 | TGCGCCAGCAGCCTTGGGACAGGGAACACCGGGGAGCTGTTTTTT | CASSLGTGNTGELFF
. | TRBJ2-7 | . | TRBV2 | TGTGCCAGCAGTGGGAGGATGCCAATGGGATACTACGAGCAGTACTTC | CASSGRMPMGYYEQYF
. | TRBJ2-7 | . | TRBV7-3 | TGTGCCAGCAGCCTCTGGACTGGCTACGAGCAGTACTTC | CASSLWTGYEQYF
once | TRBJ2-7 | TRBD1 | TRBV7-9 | TGTGCCAGCAGCTTCTCACAGGGGTCTGACGAGCAGTACTTC | CASSFSQGSDEQYF
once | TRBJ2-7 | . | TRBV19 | TGTGCCAGTAGATTAAGGGGCAGCTACGAGCAGTACTTC | CASRLRGSYEQYF
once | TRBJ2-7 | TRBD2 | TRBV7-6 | TGTGCCAGCAGCTCCCGAGCGGGCGGGAGGGGCTCGGTGGCCCAATACGAGCAGTACTTC | CASSSRAGGRGSVAQYEQYF
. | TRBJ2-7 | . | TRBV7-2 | TGTGCCAGCAGCTCCGCCGGCTACGAGCAGTACTTC | CASSSAGYEQYF
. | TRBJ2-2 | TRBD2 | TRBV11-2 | TGTGCCAGCAGCTTAGATCAAGTAGCGGGAGGGCCTCGAACCGGGGAGCTGTTTTTT | CASSLDQVAGGPRTGELFF
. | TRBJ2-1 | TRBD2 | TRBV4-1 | TGCGCCAGCAGCCTATACGAACGGGTTGGCGGGAGGGTCTCCTACAATGAGCAGTTCTTC | CASSLYERVGGRVSYNEQFF
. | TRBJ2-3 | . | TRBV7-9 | TGTGCCAGCAGCCTAATAAGCAGCGGAGATACGCAGTATTTT | CASSLISSGDTQYF
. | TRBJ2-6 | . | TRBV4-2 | TGTGCCAGCAGCCAAGAAACCGGGGCCAACGTCCTGACTTTC | CASSQETGANVLTF
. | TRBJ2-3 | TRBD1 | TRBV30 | TGTGCCTGGAGTGCCGGGACAGGGCGAGCAGATACGCAGTATTTT | CAWSAGTGRADTQYF
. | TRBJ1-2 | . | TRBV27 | TGTGCCAGCAGTTTATCGTTCCGGCAGGGGCCGCTCAACTATGGCTACACCTTC | CASSLSFRQGPLNYGYTF
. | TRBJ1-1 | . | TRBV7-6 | TGTGCCAGCAGCTTACTTATTGCGGCCCGGAACACTGAAGCTTTCTTT | CASSLLIAARNTEAFF
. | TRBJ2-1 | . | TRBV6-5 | TGTGCCAGCAGGAAAGAAGGACGGGCCCAGTTCTTC | CASRKEGRAQFF
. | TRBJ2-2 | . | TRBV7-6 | TGTGCCAGCAGCTTAGGTTTCGGGGAGCTGTTTTTT | CASSLGFGELFF
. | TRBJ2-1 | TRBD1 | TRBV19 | TGTGCCAGTAGTCCGCTCCGGGACAGCTCCTACAATGAGCAGTTCTTC | CASSPLRDSSYNEQFF
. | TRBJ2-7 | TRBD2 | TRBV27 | TGTGCCAGCAGGTCCCCCAGCCTAGCGGGACCAGAGCAGTACTTC | CASRSPSLAGPEQYF
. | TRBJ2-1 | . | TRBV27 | TGTGCCAGCAGTCAAGGACTGTACAATGAGCAGTTCTTC | CASSQGLYNEQFF
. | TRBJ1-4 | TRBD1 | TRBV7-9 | TGTGCCAGCAGCTTAGTGACAGGGGCGACTAATGAAAAACTGTTTTTT | CASSLVTGATNEKLFF
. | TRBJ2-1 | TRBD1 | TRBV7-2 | TGTGCCAACCGGGACAGGGGACGTGATGAGCAGTTCTTC | CANRDRGRDEQFF
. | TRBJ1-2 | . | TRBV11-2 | TGTGCCAGCAGCTTACAGGGACCAGCCTATGGCTACACCTTC | CASSLQGPAYGYTF
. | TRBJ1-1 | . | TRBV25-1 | TGTGCCAGCAGTTCCTACACAGAGAACACTGAAGCTTTCTTT | CASSSYTENTEAFF
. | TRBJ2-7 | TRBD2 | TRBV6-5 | TGTGCCAGCAGTTACTCGCCAAGCGGGATCTACGAGCAGTACTTC | CASSYSPSGIYEQYF
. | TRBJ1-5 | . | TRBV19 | TGTGCCAGTAAACGGGGCACTCAGCCCCAGCATTTT | CASKRGTQPQHF
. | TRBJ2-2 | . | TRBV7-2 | TGTGCCAGCAGCTTAGGTATCGGGGAGCTGTTTTTT | CASSLGIGELFF
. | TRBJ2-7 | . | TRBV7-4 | TGTGCCAGCAGCTCCCCGGGCCCAAGGAGCTCCTACGAGCAGTACTTC | CASSSPGPRSSYEQYF
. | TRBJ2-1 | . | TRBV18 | TGTGCCAGCTCACCAGGGCGGAGCTCCTACAATGAGCAGTTCTTC | CASSPGRSSYNEQFF
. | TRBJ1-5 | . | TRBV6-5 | TGTGCCAGCTCGTTTGGGGGGAGCCAGCCCCAGCATTTT | CASSFGGSQPQHF
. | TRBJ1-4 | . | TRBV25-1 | TGTGCCAGCAGTGGAGAAAAACTGTTTTTT | CASSGEKLFF
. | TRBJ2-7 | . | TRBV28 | TGTGCCAGCAGTCTCTCAGATGGGGGAAGCTCCTACGAGCAGTACTTC | CASSLSDGGSSYEQYF
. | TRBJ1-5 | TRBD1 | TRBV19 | TGTGCCAGCGGGACAGGGAGCAATCAGCCCCAGCATTTT | CASGTGSNQPQHF
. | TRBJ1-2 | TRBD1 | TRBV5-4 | TGTGCCAGCAGCTTGGACAGGGGATTTTATGGCTACACCTTC | CASSLDRGFYGYTF
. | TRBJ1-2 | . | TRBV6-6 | TGTGCCAGCAGTTTTTCCCTGGACAAGAACTATGGCTACACCTTC | CASSFSLDKNYGYTF
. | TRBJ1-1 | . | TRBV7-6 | TGTGCCAGCAGCTCGCGGGACACTAACACTGAAGCTTTCTTT | CASSSRDTNTEAFF
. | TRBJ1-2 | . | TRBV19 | TGTGCCAGTAGTATAGCGACCGGGACCGATTATGGCTACACCTTC | CASSIATGTDYGYTF
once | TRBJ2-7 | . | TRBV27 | TGTGCCAGCAGTTTAGTGACAAGGGGGGAGCAGTACTTC | CASSLVTRGEQYF
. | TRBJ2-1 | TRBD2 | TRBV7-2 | TGTGCCAGCAGCTCCCCGTTGATGGCGGGAGCATACAATGAGCAGTTCTTC | CASSSPLMAGAYNEQFF